The following is a T cell receptor beta chain sequence with its context. Its antigen is not known. This sample stems from a study of response to subunit inactivated influenza vaccine. Study results and limitations: That few new T cells are recruited by each seasonal influenza vaccination was the authors' suggestion.

Germline CDR1 MNHEY, CDR2 SMNVEV (reference sequence). V shed 1 base and J shed 1 base, with 12 bases lying between them. The CDR3 runs 16 residues. Each CDR3 protein gets one entry after TCRdb re-called the RT-PCR reads with MiXCR. This sample carries approximately 730,000 distinct CDR3 sequences, 14% of them seen once, and the ten largest clones take 5.5% to 7%. The V and J genes are TRBV27 and TRBJ2-3; the D gene could be TRBD1 or TRBD2 (6 bases each). Sequencing was performed on PBMCs from blood, taken less than 15 days before vaccination. This TCR was recovered from a man between 45 and 60 years old who received an inactivated influenza vaccine. DNA of the CDR3: TGTGCCAGCAGTTTATATGGGGGGCACGGCACAGATACGCAGTATTTT. It encodes CASSLYGGHGTDTQYF.